This T cell receptor beta chain was found in a study of cytomegalovirus exposure and HLA in healthy donors. About the research overall: Unique TCR beta sequences numbering some 120 million came from roughly 180 million T cells in an earlier analysis. Inside one of the first data releases sat some 85 million unique TCRs taken from HLA-typed donors.

This CDR3 is built from 14 residues. V lost 0 bases, J lost 0 bases, and 6 bases lay in between. From germline, CDR1 is SGHTA and CDR2 FQGTGA. In the PCR, 60 Vbeta and 13 Jbeta primers were used. Only in-frame clones appear in the TCRdb table, and some are missing; sequencing was by immunoSEQ multiplex PCR. This table holds a few hundred thousand clones, 70% to 90% found once. The study, taken as a whole, reports: Confirmation in vitro established that a few CMV-associated chains were specific for CMV antigens.

These donors, healthy bone marrow donors, were studied. About this clone itself: The antigen remains undetermined.

The TCR comes from a woman aged 40 to 50 in good health and CMV-seropositive. The V and J genes are TRBV7-3 and TRBJ2-7; no clear D gene. The sequencing input was PBMCs. In DNA, the CDR3 is TGTGCCAGCAGCTTAACGGCGGACTCCTACGAGCAGTACTTC. This sequence encodes CASSLTADSYEQYF.